This T cell receptor beta chain was sequenced for a study of shared clonotypes between healthy human individuals. From germline, CDR1 is MDHEN and CDR2 SYDVKM. V lost 3 bases to trimming and J lost 9 bases, with 14 bases between them. The CDR3 sequence is 14 residues long. Assay: immunoSEQ multiplex PCR; the TCRdb copy retains only in-frame clones and omits some. This table has approximately 980,000 clones, over 60% appearing once. The genes are TRBV28 and TRBJ2-2; D is possibly TRBD2 (6 bases). This receptor was identified in a man between 18 and 35 years old in good health. The sequenced material came from memory CD4+ T cells sorted from blood. Subset denoted: CD45RA-negative fraction. In DNA form, the CDR3 reads TGTGCCAGCAGTTTCATTCGGGGGATGAGGGAGCTGTTTTTT. Amino acid sequence: CASSFIRGMRELFF.